These 10 T cell receptor beta chains came from one sample sequenced in a study of cytomegalovirus exposure and HLA in healthy donors. 13 Jbeta primers and 60 Vbeta primers were used for the PCR. Profiled with immunoSEQ multiplex PCR; TCRdb holds only in-frame clones, not every one. Of tens of thousands of clones in the sample, roughly 86% were seen once. Sequenced sample: PBMCs. These receptors came from a woman aged 18-29 years in good health and CMV-seropositive.

J is TRBJ1-2 and V is TRBV28; D is perhaps TRBD1 (6 bases). V gave up 6 bases and J gave up 4 bases, with 12 bases separating them. The CDR3 consists of 13 residues. From germline, CDR1 is MDHEN and CDR2 SYDVKM. CDR3 residues: CASRRTATYGYTF. The DNA of the CDR3 is TGTGCCAGCAGGCGGACAGCTACCTATGGCTACACCTTC.

The gene calls are TRBV4-2 and TRBJ1-4, with D unresolved. Looked up from germline, CDR1 is LGHNA and CDR2 is YNFKEQ. This CDR3 is built from 16 residues. The ends were cut back, 5 bases at V and 7 bases at J, with 20 bases in the middle. CDR3 coding DNA: TGTGCCAGCAGCACTATTTTACGGGAGATAGGTGAAAAACTGTTTTTT. Its translation: CASSTILREIGEKLFF.

On this clone: Sequence at one end of the junction differs from germline and may be a read error. The chain combines TRBV4-1 with TRBJ1-6; tentatively, D is TRBD1 (5 bases). Germline V gene sequence: CDR1 MGHRA, CDR2 YSYEKL. The CDR3 is 18 residues long. CDR3 DNA sequence: TGCGCCATCAGCCATCTCCGGGACTCCCAATCCTATAATTCACCCCTCCACTTT. This sequence encodes CAISHLRDSQSYNSPLHF.

This clone was counted a single time. The rearrangement joins TRBV5-6 to TRBJ1-2, with a tentative D call TRBD1 (6 bases). Trimming took 6 bases from V and 7 from J, leaving 19 bases between them. This CDR3 spans 14 amino acids. CDR1 is SGHDT and CDR2 is YYEEEE in the germline V gene. DNA for the CDR3: TGTGCCAGCATCACTGGAGGGGGGGCTGTTGGCTACACCTTC. It yields the protein CASITGGGAVGYTF.

The J gene is TRBJ2-3, the V gene TRBV7-9; TRBD2 aligns across 11 bases. The J segment lost 3 bases and the V segment lost 5 bases, leaving 4 bases of the junction unmatched. The CDR3 length is 15 residues. Germline CDR1 is SEHNR and CDR2 is FQNEAQ (reference sequence). The CDR3 loop reads CASSLSGGETDTQYF. The CDR3 region has the DNA TGTGCCAGCAGCCTTAGCGGGGGGGAAACAGATACGCAGTATTTT.

This chain joins TRBV7-6 and TRBJ2-3; a possible D gene is TRBD1 (6 bases). The germline CDR1 and CDR2 sequences are SGHVS and FNYEAQ. This CDR3 is built from 20 residues. Trimming pared 5 bases from V and 1 base from J, leaving 28 bases between. CDR3 DNA: TGTGCCAGCAGCCCGGGTGTGGGTTGGAAGGGGGTTATGGGCACAGATACGCAGTATTTT. Its protein product is CASSPGVGWKGVMGTDTQYF.

The CDR3 region has the DNA TGCGCCAGCAGCTGGGGGCTTGGGCAGGGAGTCTACGAGCAGTACTTC. As protein: CASSWGLGQGVYEQYF. This chain links TRBV5-1 with TRBJ2-7; D perhaps matches TRBD1 (6 bases). Germline CDR1 and CDR2: SGHRS and YFSETQ. Trimming pared 3 bases from V and 3 bases from J, leaving 19 bases between. This CDR3 is 16 amino acids long. Looking up the rest from reference TRBV5-1 and TRBJ2-7 gives the full variable domain: KAGVTQTPRYLIKTRGQQVTLSCSPISGHRSVSWYQQTPGQGLQFLFEYFSETQRNKGNFPGRFSGRQFSNSRSEMNVSTLELGDSALYLCASSWGLGQGVYEQYFGPGTRLTVT.

This chain uses TRBV27 with TRBJ2-1, with 8 positions matching TRBD2. Per germline, CDR1 MNHEY and CDR2 SMNVEV (reference sequence). V lost 8 bases and J lost 7; bases outside the gene matches: 7. This CDR3 comprises 13 residues. Here the CDR3 DNA reads TGTGCCAGCGCAAGGGCGGGAGGAAATGAGCAGTTCTTC. Protein sequence: CASARAGGNEQFF.

This clone was observed once. The V and J genes are TRBV7-3 and TRBJ2-5, with D possibly being TRBD1 (7 bases). CDR3 length equals 15 residues. Germline CDR1 reads SGHTA; CDR2 reads FQGTGA. V was pared by 5 bases and J by 5 bases, with 18 bases between. This CDR3 is CASSKKSGGRETQYF. Written as DNA, the CDR3 is TGTGCCAGCAGCAAAAAGTCAGGGGGGAGGGAGACCCAGTACTTC.

The V gene is TRBV7-9, the J gene TRBJ2-7; perhaps TRBD2 as D (6 bases). The CDR3 has 16 residues. CDR1 is SEHNR, CDR2 FQNEAQ, per germline (reference sequence). Trimming cost V 5 bases and J 2 bases, with 19 bases left between them. CDR3 DNA: TGTGCCAGCAGCCCCCGGGCGGAGGGTCGGCCCTACGAGCAGTACTTC. Protein: CASSPRAEGRPYEQYF.